Reported below is one T cell receptor (beta chain). What it binds is not known. The PCR used 60 Vbeta and 13 Jbeta primers. Generated by immunoSEQ multiplex PCR, the TCRdb table keeps only in-frame clones and is missing some. The data show 110,000 or so clones, around 15% seen once. There are 14 residues in the CDR3. V lost 1 base and J 11 bases, leaving 18 bases between the germline ends. Germline V gene lookup returns CDR1 SGHDT and CDR2 YYEEEE. This entry belongs to a study of cytomegalovirus exposure and HLA in healthy donors. Study observations and caveats: Within an earlier analysis, most TCR beta V segments proved productive either about 90% or about 30% of the time.

V usage is TRBV5-6 and J usage is TRBJ1-1; D not resolved. The receptor was isolated from a female donor in good health and CMV-seronegative. The sample was PBMCs. CDR3 sequence: CASSLSAGLARAFF. Written as DNA, the CDR3 is TGTGCCAGCAGCTTGTCCGCGGGTTTGGCTAGGGCTTTCTTT.